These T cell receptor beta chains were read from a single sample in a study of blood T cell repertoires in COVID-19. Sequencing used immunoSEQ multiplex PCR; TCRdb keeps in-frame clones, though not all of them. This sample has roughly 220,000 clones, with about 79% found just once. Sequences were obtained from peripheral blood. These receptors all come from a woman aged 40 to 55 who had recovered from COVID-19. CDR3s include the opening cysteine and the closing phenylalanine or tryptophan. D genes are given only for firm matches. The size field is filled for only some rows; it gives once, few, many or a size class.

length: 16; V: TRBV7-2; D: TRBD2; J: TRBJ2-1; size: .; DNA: TGTGCCAGCAGCTTGCCGGGACTAGTCTCCTACAATGAGCAGTTCTTC; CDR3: CASSLPGLVSYNEQFF
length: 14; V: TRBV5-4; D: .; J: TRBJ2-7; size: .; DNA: TGTGCCAGCAGCTTGGACGCCGCTTTGAGAGAGCAGTACTTC; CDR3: CASSLDAALREQYF
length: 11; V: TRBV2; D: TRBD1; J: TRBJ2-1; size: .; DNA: TGTGCCAGCAGTGAAGGACAGGGGCCGTTCTTC; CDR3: CASSEGQGPFF
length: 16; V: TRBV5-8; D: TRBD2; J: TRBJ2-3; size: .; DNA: TGTGCCAGCAGCTCGATGACTAGCGGGGACACAGATACGCAGTATTTT; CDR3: CASSSMTSGDTDTQYF
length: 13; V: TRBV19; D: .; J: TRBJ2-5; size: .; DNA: TGTGCCAGTAGTCAGGGGTTCGGAGAGACCCAGTACTTC; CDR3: CASSQGFGETQYF
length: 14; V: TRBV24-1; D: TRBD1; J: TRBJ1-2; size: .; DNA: TGTGCCACCAGTTCTTCCGGGACAGCGTATGGCTACACCTTC; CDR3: CATSSSGTAYGYTF
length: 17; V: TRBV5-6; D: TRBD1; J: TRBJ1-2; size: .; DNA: TGTGCCAGCAGCCCAGGGACAGGGGGCTACGCGGATTATGGCTACACCTTC; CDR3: CASSPGTGGYADYGYTF
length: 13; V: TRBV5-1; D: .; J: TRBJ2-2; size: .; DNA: TGCGCCAGCAGGCGCAGGACTGACGGGGAGCTGTTTTTT; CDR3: CASRRRTDGELFF
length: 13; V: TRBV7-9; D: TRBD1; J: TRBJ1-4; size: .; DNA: TGTGCCAGCCGGGGACAGGTTAATGAAAAACTGTTTTTT; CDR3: CASRGQVNEKLFF
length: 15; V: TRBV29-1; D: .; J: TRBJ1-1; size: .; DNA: TGCAGCGTTTCTCCCCGGACAGACAAGAACACTGAAGCTTTCTTT; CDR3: CSVSPRTDKNTEAFF
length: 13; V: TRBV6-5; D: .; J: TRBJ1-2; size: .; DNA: TGTGCCAGCAGCCTGAGAGGTCCCTATGGCTACACCTTC; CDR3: CASSLRGPYGYTF
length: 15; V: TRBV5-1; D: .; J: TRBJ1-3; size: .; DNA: TGCGCCAGCAGCGTCCAGTCCGGACTTGGAAACACCATATATTTT; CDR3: CASSVQSGLGNTIYF
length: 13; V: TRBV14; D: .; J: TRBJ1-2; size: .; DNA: TGTGCCAGCAGCCCCGACATACAGTATGGCTACACCTTC; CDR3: CASSPDIQYGYTF
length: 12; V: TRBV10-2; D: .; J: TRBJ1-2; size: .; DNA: TGCGCCAGCAGTGAGACTAGCTATGGCTACACCTTC; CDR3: CASSETSYGYTF
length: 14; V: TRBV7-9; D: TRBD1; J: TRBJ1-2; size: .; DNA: TGTGCCAGCAGTTCAACCTTACAGGGGGATGGCTACACCTTC; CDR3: CASSSTLQGDGYTF
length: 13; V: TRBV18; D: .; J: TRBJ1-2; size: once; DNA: TGTGCCAGCTCACTACAGGATAACTATGGCTACACCTTC; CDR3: CASSLQDNYGYTF
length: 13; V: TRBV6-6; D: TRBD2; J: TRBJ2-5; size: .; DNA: TGTGCCATTCAACTAGCGGGGGCGCCGACCCAGTACTTC; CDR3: CAIQLAGAPTQYF
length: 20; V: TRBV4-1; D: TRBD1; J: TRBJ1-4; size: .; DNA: TGCGCCAGCAGCCAAGATGTCGGCGCGAGACAGGGAAGTCTACGAGGCGAACTGTTTTTT; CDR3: CASSQDVGARQGSLRGELFF
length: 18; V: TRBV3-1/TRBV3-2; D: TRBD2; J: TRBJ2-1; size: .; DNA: TGTGCCAGCAGCCCTCGGGGTACTATGGGCGGGGGGCGCAATGAGCAGTTCTTC; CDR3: CASSPRGTMGGGRNEQFF
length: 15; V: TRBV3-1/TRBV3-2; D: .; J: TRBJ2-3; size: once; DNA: TGTGCCAGCAGCCAATTTTCGGAGGTCGGGGATACGCAGTATTTT; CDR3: CASSQFSEVGDTQYF
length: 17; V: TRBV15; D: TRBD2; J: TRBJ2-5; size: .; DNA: TGTGCCACCAGCAGATCGGGAGCGGGGGGGCCGGGAGAGACCCAGTACTTC; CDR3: CATSRSGAGGPGETQYF
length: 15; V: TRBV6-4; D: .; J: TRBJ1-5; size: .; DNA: TGTGACAGAATCAGGGGAATCGGGAGCAATCAGCCCCAGCATTTT; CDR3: CDRIRGIGSNQPQHF
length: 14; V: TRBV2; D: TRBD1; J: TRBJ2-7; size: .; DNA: TGTGCCAGCAGACCCGGGACAGAGTCTACGAGGCGGTACTTC; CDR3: CASRPGTESTRRYF
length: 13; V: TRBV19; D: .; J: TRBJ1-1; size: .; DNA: TGTGCCAGTAGTATGAGGTACGGCACTGAAGCTTTCTTT; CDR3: CASSMRYGTEAFF
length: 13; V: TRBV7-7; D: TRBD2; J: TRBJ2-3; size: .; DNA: TGTGCTAGCAGCCCGCGGGGGACAGATACGCAGTATTTT; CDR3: CASSPRGTDTQYF
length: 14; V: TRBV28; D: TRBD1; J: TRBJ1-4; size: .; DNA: TGTGCCAGCAGTAAGGGACAGGGTGCCGAAAAACTGTTTTTT; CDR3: CASSKGQGAEKLFF